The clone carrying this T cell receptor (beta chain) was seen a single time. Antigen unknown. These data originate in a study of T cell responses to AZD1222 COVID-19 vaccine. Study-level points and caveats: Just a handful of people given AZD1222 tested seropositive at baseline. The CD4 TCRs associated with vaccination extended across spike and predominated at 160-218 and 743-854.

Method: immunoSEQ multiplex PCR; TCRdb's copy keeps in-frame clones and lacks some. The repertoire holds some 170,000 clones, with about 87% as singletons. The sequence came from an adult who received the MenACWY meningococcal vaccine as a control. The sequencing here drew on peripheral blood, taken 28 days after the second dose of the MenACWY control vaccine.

The CDR3 here is CASGPAGYGYTF. DNA for the CDR3: TGTGCCAGCGGCCCGGCGGGCTATGGCTACACCTTC. The rearrangement uses TRBV9 and TRBJ1-2; D remains ambiguous. Germline lookup yields CDR1 SGDLS and CDR2 YYNGEE. V was pared by 7 bases and J by 4 bases, with 11 bases between. The CDR3 runs 12 residues.